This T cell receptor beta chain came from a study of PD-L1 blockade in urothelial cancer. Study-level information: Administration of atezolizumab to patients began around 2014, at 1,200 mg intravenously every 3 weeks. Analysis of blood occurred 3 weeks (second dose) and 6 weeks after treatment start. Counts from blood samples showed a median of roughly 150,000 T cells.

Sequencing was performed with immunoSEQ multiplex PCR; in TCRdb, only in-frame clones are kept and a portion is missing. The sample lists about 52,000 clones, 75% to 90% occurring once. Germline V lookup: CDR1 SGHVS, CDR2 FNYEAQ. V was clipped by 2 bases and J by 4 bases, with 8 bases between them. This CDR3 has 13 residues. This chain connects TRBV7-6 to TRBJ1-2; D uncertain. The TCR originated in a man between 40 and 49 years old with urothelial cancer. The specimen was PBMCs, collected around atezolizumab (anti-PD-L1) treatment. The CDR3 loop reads CASSLTESYGYTF. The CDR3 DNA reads TGTGCCAGCAGCTTAACAGAATCCTATGGCTACACCTTC.